The 20 T cell receptor beta chains given below trace back to one sample, sequenced in a study of T cell responses to AZD1222 COVID-19 vaccine. Measured with immunoSEQ multiplex PCR; TCRdb has only the in-frame clones, and not every one. The data show tens of thousands of clones, roughly 90% seen once. Sequences were derived from peripheral blood, sampled on day 0 of AZD1222 vaccination. The receptors originated from an adult in good health.

J is TRBJ2-3 and V is TRBV7-2; TRBD1 aligns across 7 bases. The CDR3 covers 14 residues. The germline V gene has CDR1 SGHTA and CDR2 FQGNSA. V lost 4 bases to trimming and J lost 1 base; unmatched junction nucleotides: 2. DNA for the CDR3: TGTGCCAGCAGCTACGACAGGGGCACAGATACGCAGTATTTT. Encoded protein: CASSYDRGTDTQYF.

The J gene is TRBJ1-5, the V gene TRBV7-2; D unresolved. V lost 6 bases to trimming and J lost 0 bases, with 9 bases between them. Germline CDR1 reads SGHTA; CDR2 reads FQGNSA. The CDR3 has 14 residues. The CDR3 DNA is TGTGCCAGCAGACTGTCGGATAGCAATCAGCCCCAGCATTTT. Encoded protein: CASRLSDSNQPQHF.

This clone was seen just once. The chain couples TRBV4-1 to TRBJ2-7; 8 positions match TRBD1. CDR3 size: 13 residues. Unmatched junction bases numbered 4, after V lost 3 bases and J lost 6 bases. Germline CDR1 and CDR2: MGHRA and YSYEKL. The CDR3 sequence is CASSQIQGGEQYF. The CDR3, as DNA: TGCGCCAGCAGCCAGATACAGGGGGGCGAGCAGTACTTC.

In regard to this clone: Other DNA sequences in this sample translate to the same CDR3. The chain recombines TRBV10-3 with TRBJ1-1; 8 positions match TRBD1. Germline V gene data show CDR1 as ENHRY and CDR2 as SYGVKD. The V gene end was trimmed by 4 bases and the J gene end by 1 base; junction bases not matched to a gene: 2. This CDR3 region has 14 residues. CDR3 sequence (DNA): TGTGCCATCAGTGCTGGACAGGGGAACACTGAAGCTTTCTTT. This sequence encodes CAISAGQGNTEAFF.

The rearrangement links TRBV20-1 to TRBJ2-2; D perhaps matches TRBD1 (5 bases). V shed 6 bases and J shed 6 bases, with 8 bases lying between them. The CDR3 loop spans 11 amino acids. Germline assignment: CDR1 DFQATT and CDR2 SNEGSKA (reference sequence). The CDR3 nucleotides are TGCAGTGCCCAGGGATCCGGGGAGCTGTTTTTT. It codes for CSAQGSGELFF.

The chain employs TRBV19 and TRBJ1-5; weak D call: TRBD1 (5 bases). The germline V and J ends were trimmed by 7 bases and 5 bases, with 15 bases remaining between them. The germline V gene encodes CDR1 LNHDA and CDR2 SQIVND (reference sequence). The CDR3 runs to 14 residues. The CDR3 loop is CASTPGTDYQPQHF. The CDR3 DNA sequence: TGTGCCAGTACCCCTGGGACGGATTATCAGCCCCAGCATTTT.

This chain uses TRBV4-1 with TRBJ2-5, with D maybe TRBD1 (6 bases). The CDR3 sequence is 14 residues long. Trimming left V 0 bases short and J 4 bases short, with 9 bases between. The germline CDR1 and CDR2 sequences are MGHRA and YSYEKL. The CDR3 loop is CASSQEQGRETQYF. The CDR3 bases are TGCGCCAGCAGCCAAGAACAGGGCCGAGAGACCCAGTACTTC.

The V call is TRBV5-6, the J call TRBJ2-7; 12 nucleotides line up with TRBD2. J lost 0 bases, V lost 4 bases, and 11 bases had no gene match. The germline V gene encodes CDR1 SGHDT and CDR2 YYEEEE. The CDR3 length is 18 residues. Here the CDR3 DNA reads TGTGCCAGCAGCCCCGAGCCCGGACTAGCGGGGAGCTCCTACGAGCAGTACTTC. The encoded protein is CASSPEPGLAGSSYEQYF.

There are a few counts of this clone. This CDR3 is also generated by other DNA sequences in the sample. The V and J genes are TRBV7-9 and TRBJ1-6; D ambiguous. Germline assignment: CDR1 SEHNR and CDR2 FQNEAQ (reference sequence). The CDR3 is made up of 12 amino acids. The ends were cut back, 1 base at V and 5 bases at J, with 0 bases in the middle. DNA for the CDR3: TGTGCCAGCAGCTTAGATAATTCACCCCTCCACTTT. Its protein product is CASSLDNSPLHF.

V is TRBV3-1 (or the pseudogene TRBV3-2) and J is TRBJ2-3; D is possibly TRBD2 (7 bases). V was trimmed by 4 bases and J by 2 bases, leaving 10 bases between them. Germline-derived CDR1 and CDR2 are LGHDT and YNNKEL (reference sequence). The CDR3 has 14 amino acids. The CDR3, as DNA: TGTGCCAGCAGCCGCGGGGGCCTCACAGATACGCAGTATTTT. Translated, it gives CASSRGGLTDTQYF.

The chain has TRBV15 and TRBJ1-6, with D possibly matching TRBD1 (5 bases). The V gene lost 0 bases and the J gene lost 10 bases, with 10 bases spanning the gap. Germline-derived CDR1 and CDR2 are LNHNV and YYDKDF (reference sequence). This CDR3 region has 14 residues. CDR3 in amino acids: CATSRDRDRSPLHF. CDR3 DNA sequence: TGTGCCACCAGCAGAGACAGGGATCGGTCACCCCTCCACTTT. Full variable domain (remainder filled in from reference TRBV15 and TRBJ1-6): DAMVIQNPRYQVTQFGKPVTLSCSQTLNHNVMYWYQQKSSQAPKLLFHYYDKDFNNEADTPDNFQSRRPNTSFCFLDIRSPGLGDTAMYLCATSRDRDRSPLHFGNGTRLTVT.

This chain links TRBV5-5 with TRBJ1-5; D is possibly TRBD1 (5 bases). The CDR3 runs 15 residues. Germline CDR1 SGHKS, CDR2 YYEKEE (reference sequence). V was pared by 0 bases and J by 6 bases, with 13 bases between. The CDR3 spells CASSLGGVVAQPQHF. The CDR3 coding sequence is TGTGCCAGCAGCTTGGGAGGGGTTGTCGCTCAGCCCCAGCATTTT.

V gene TRBV27 combines with J gene TRBJ1-5; unclear D gene. In germline, CDR1 is MNHEY, CDR2 SMNVEV (reference sequence). This CDR3 has 15 residues. The V gene lost 4 bases and the J gene lost 5 bases, with 15 bases spanning the gap. CDR3 protein: CASSSLLGRDQPQHF. CDR3 bases: TGTGCCAGCAGTTCCCTATTGGGTAGGGATCAGCCCCAGCATTTT.

The rearrangement uses TRBV3-1 (or the pseudogene TRBV3-2) and TRBJ1-1; D is unclear. Trimming pared 5 bases from V and 0 bases from J, leaving 1 base between. Germline CDR1 and CDR2: LGHDT and YNNKEL (reference sequence). The CDR3 contains 11 residues. For the CDR3, the DNA is TGTGCCAGCAGCTTGAACACTGAAGCTTTCTTT. It codes for CASSLNTEAFF.

This clone has only one observation. The chain carries TRBV6-4 and TRBJ1-6; 7 bases map to TRBD1. The junction had 12 bases not matched to a gene; V was cut back by 6 bases and J by 10 bases. The CDR3 totals 15 residues. Germline V gene lookup returns CDR1 MRHNA and CDR2 SNTAGT. CDR3 loop: CASRASTGEGSPLHF. The CDR3 nucleotides read TGTGCCAGCAGGGCCTCTACAGGGGAGGGGTCACCCCTCCACTTT.

The J gene is TRBJ2-5, the V gene TRBV6-5; a weak D match, TRBD2 (5 bases). Trimming pared 6 bases from V and 2 bases from J, leaving 10 bases between. The CDR3 sequence is 13 residues long. Per the germline V gene, CDR1 is MNHEY and CDR2 is SVGAGI. The DNA for the CDR3 is TGTGCCAGCAGCCGAGGGTGGCAAGAGACCCAGTACTTC. It codes for CASSRGWQETQYF.

The V call is TRBV7-6, the J call TRBJ2-5, with TRBD2 as a possible D gene (6 bases). The CDR3 extends over 14 amino acids. V dropped 1 base and J dropped 3 bases, with 9 bases sitting between them. Germline V gives CDR1 SGHVS, CDR2 FNYEAQ. CDR3 sequence: CASSLGWEEETQYF. Written as DNA, the CDR3 is TGTGCCAGCAGCTTAGGATGGGAGGAAGAGACCCAGTACTTC.

The chain couples TRBV4-3 to TRBJ2-1; D is ambiguous. The CDR3 extends over 18 amino acids. Germline values: CDR1 LGHNA, CDR2 YSLEER. Trimming took off 0 bases at V and 0 bases at J, with 15 bases between the two ends. CDR3 sequence: CASSQDSMDSDSYNEQFF. The CDR3 DNA follows: TGCGCCAGCAGCCAAGATTCCATGGATAGTGACTCCTACAATGAGCAGTTCTTC.

The chain combines TRBV6-1 with TRBJ1-5; the D gene is possibly TRBD1 (6 bases). The CDR3 extends over 16 amino acids. CDR1 is MNHNS and CDR2 is SASEGT in the germline V gene. V was shortened by 1 base and J by 9 bases, with 19 bases between the two germline ends. This CDR3 reads CASSEGQGTRGRPQHF. The CDR3 DNA sequence: TGTGCCAGCAGTGAAGGGCAAGGGACCAGGGGTCGGCCCCAGCATTTT.

This clone was observed a single time. The genes are TRBV6-6 and TRBJ1-1, with a tentative D call TRBD1 (5 bases). This CDR3 has 13 amino acids. Trimming cost V 5 bases and J 6 bases, with 13 bases left between them. Germline CDR1 MNHNY, CDR2 SVGAGI (reference sequence). CDR3 sequence: CASSTDRGPEAFF. In DNA form, the CDR3 reads TGTGCCAGCAGTACTGACAGAGGACCTGAAGCTTTCTTT.